The text below deals with one TCR beta chain. Its antigen is as yet unknown. The sample comes from a study of cytomegalovirus exposure and HLA in healthy donors. Study as a whole: Approximately 81% of 300 to 450 genotyped donors fell in the Caucasian-associated ancestry cluster. Study findings and constraints: An Asian-associated ancestry cluster reportedly showed fewer N-insertions than the approximately 630-donor mean in a later analysis. Later on, a genetic analysis was performed. It linked a missense variant in DCLRE1C with V- and J-gene trimming of TCR beta.

Vbeta (60) and Jbeta (13) primers were used in the PCR. Produced via immunoSEQ multiplex PCR; TCRdb's table is partial and in-frame only. This sample has 150,000 or so clones, with more than 70% found just once. The V gene's germline CDR1 is MNHNY and CDR2 SVGAGI (reference sequence). The ends were cut back, 7 bases at V and 1 base at J, with 17 bases in the middle. This CDR3 has 15 residues. This receptor was obtained from a man younger than 30 in good health and CMV-seropositive. This chain connects TRBV6-6 to TRBJ2-7; D might be TRBD1 (6 bases). The sample consisted of PBMCs. CDR3 coding DNA: TGTGCCAGCACTTCTCCGACGCAGGGGTCCTACGAGCAGTACTTC. Amino acids: CASTSPTQGSYEQYF.